This entry features one T cell receptor (beta chain) sequence. Its recognized antigen is unknown. It has no much larger one-base neighbor in the sample; base qualities were not kept. Trimming removed 4 bases from V and 6 bases from J; the gene matches leave 11 bases unexplained. The CDR3 has 16 amino acids, counting the end cysteine and phenylalanine. Only the CDR3 DNA stays, 48 bases, in frame from base 1. CDR1 SGHTA and CDR2 FQGNSA are derived from the germline V gene. These data belong to a study of shared clonotypes between healthy human individuals (TCRdb year 2020). With respect to the entire study: The cohort included three men and a couple of women between 18 and 49 years of age. The study deeply sequenced blood TCR repertoires of five healthy adults to estimate repertoire size and the extent of clonotype sharing between individuals. Per donor, three plates each were used for CD4 naive and CD4 memory, two for CD8 naive, and one for CD8 memory. To increase sequencing depth and limit assay-specific biases, different laboratories used diverse techniques to prepare libraries and sequence TCR repertoires. Leukapheresis yielded between about 0.85 and 10 billion PBMCs per donor.

The research as a whole found: Compared with non-shared clonotypes, the clonotypes found in all four sorted-subset donors had higher generation probabilities. Sampling was limited to blood, and TCR repertoires in tissue likely differ from TCR repertoires in blood. When a handful of donors were compared, the shared fraction of clonotypes was around 4.6% for naive CD4, approximately 3.5% for naive CD8, 2% to 2.5% for memory CD4, and around 0.37% for memory CD8. Incomplete sequencing was indicated by rarefaction of sorted-subset datasets, despite the large sequencing depth. The genetic and exposure-history diversity represented was limited by the small number of donors. Naive subsets generally had larger estimated clonotype richness than memory subsets did. Pairwise subsampling led to the expectation that sequencing depth would affect the degree of clonotype sharing among donors.

Healthy HIV-negative adults with no recently reported acute infections or vaccinations were included as donors. All donors were Caucasian adults living in Nashville, Tennessee, USA. CD4+ T cells were enriched by magnetic negative selection, after which naive cells were positively selected on CD45RA and the negative fraction was taken as the memory subset. Blood was obtained by leukapheresis, after which PBMCs were separated by Ficoll-Histopaque density gradient centrifugation and cryopreserved in liquid nitrogen vapor phase. Purity and quantity of every magnetically sorted T cell population were checked by analytical flow cytometry. Each sorted fraction had its genomic DNA isolated and then quantified by UV absorbance on a Nanodrop 2000c. TCR CDR3 regions were amplified from genomic DNA by multiplex PCR using the deep immunoSEQ assay. Extracted genomic DNA from each cell subset was spread evenly across all wells of several immunoSEQ 96-well plates, with each plate serving as a replicate. For sorted subsets, each replicate PCR was loaded with 150 to 250 ng genomic DNA, equivalent to 32,000 or so T cell genomes. The purified libraries were quantified using a Qubit 3.0 fluorometer, sized with a Bioanalyzer 2100, and then quantified again using the KAPA Library Quantification kit. Each immunoSEQ 96-well plate was sequenced on its own single-read 150-cycle Illumina NextSeq 550 flow cell. From the authors' description of their analysis: Because the immunoSEQ output included only junctional sequences and no quality scores, the filtering could not be the same as the filtering used for full-length reads. To assign V/J genes and CDR3, sequences were annotated using PyIR, a Python wrapper for IgBLAST v1.9, with IMGT germline references. Reads with weak V/J assignments (E-value above 1e-6), missing CDR3, stop codons, out-of-frame junctions, or ambiguous translated residues were removed. V3J clonotypes were defined as sequences sharing the same inferred V gene, J gene, and CDR3 amino acid sequence. Percentage overlap between repertoires was computed as shared unique clonotypes divided by the size of the smaller repertoire. Three approaches were used to assess repertoire richness: RTK rarefaction, the Chao1 estimator, and Recon v2.1 estimates of unobserved clonotypes. Generation probabilities were computed with OLGA for all TCRbeta clonotypes obtained by the gDNA method from several donors. Not all clones reach the TCRdb copy of this immuneACCESS table, which keeps in-frame sequences only. Checked studies attribute under half of the gap to unresolved V genes and leave the rest unexplained. For V, J and clone size, that table is used; D and trimming come from the DNA. This sample has under 1,100,000 clones in its table, and 78% of those were observed once. 0.6% to 0.7% of the sample goes to the ten largest clones.

The receptor chain draws on TRBV7-2 and TRBJ1-3, and 8 bases in between align with TRBD1. The source of this sequence is a man aged 18 to 29 in good health. Some clones in this sample may be carry-over from other donors' samples. Material: memory CD4+ T cells from PBMCs. The meaning of the sample's cell subset or site label: CD45RA-negative fraction. The CDR3 region has the sequence CASSSQGAAMPNTIYF. The bases read TGTGCCAGCAGCTCGCAGGGGGCGGCAATGCCAAACACCATATATTTT.